This T cell receptor beta chain came from a study of a mutant IDH1 vaccine in newly diagnosed glioma. Study overall: Patients received eight vaccinations in weeks 1, 3, 5, 7, 11, 15, 19, 23. Beginning 4-6 weeks after radiotherapy alone, or with temozolomide cycles, vaccination took place. Most had both radiotherapy and temozolomide beforehand; others had only one.

Study results and caveats: The authors found pseudoprogression apparently unrelated to changes in top peripheral T cell clonotypes.

Comment on this clone: Its antigen is not identified.

Indicated time point: week 5, during vaccination. In the vaccine, a single dose held 300 ug of the mutant IDH1 20-mer peptide, along with topical imiquimod. The J segment lost 4 bases and the V segment lost 2 bases, leaving 4 bases of the junction unmatched. This CDR3 is built from 14 residues. Germline V lookup: CDR1 GTSNPN, CDR2 SVGIG (reference sequence). Only in-frame clones appear in the TCRdb table, and some are missing; sequencing was by immunoSEQ multiplex PCR. The sample yields approximately 26,000 clones, 89% seen once. This sequence was found in a man between 18 and 35 years old with glioma. V usage is TRBV30 and J usage is TRBJ1-5, with 8 bases matching TRBD1. The specimen comprised PBMCs, sampled from a glioma patient whose treatment included an IDH1 peptide vaccine. The CDR3 reads CAWSLNRGNQPQHF. DNA of the CDR3: TGTGCCTGGAGTCTAAACAGGGGGAATCAGCCCCAGCATTTT.